This TCR beta chain comes out of a study of T cells in tumors after PD-1 blockade. The overall study: Patients received pembrolizumab 200 mg every 3 weeks or cemiplimab 350 mg every 2 weeks. On average, peripheral blood gave some 120,000 TCR templates and tens of thousands of unique clonotypes.

Overall study findings and caveats: Blood contained about 45% of the tumor's TCR clonotypes.

This CDR3 comprises 15 residues. CDR1 and CDR2 (germline): MNHEY, SVGAGI. J lost 2 bases, V lost 7 bases, and 8 bases had no gene match. Comment on this clone: Its antigen is currently unknown.

Only in-frame clones appear in the TCRdb table, and some are missing; sequencing was by immunoSEQ multiplex PCR. This table holds 45,000 to 60,000 clones, more than 60% found once. Input was roughly 616 ng to 6,500 ng of genomic DNA from tumor or blood. This material consisted of PBMCs, taken before anti-PD-1 therapy. This TCR derives from a human donor with advanced basal cell or squamous cell carcinoma (not recorded which). V is TRBV6-5 and J is TRBJ2-7; TRBD1 matches 10 bases. The CDR3 loop is CASKFTGTGAYEQYF. The CDR3 nucleotides are TGTGCCAGCAAATTCACCGGGACAGGGGCCTACGAGCAGTACTTC.